This T cell receptor beta chain was observed in a study of blood T cell repertoires in COVID-19. The V gene end was trimmed by 5 bases and the J gene end by 3 bases; junction bases not matched to a gene: 5. The CDR3 consists of 14 residues. The germline CDR1 and CDR2 sequences are SEHNR and FQNEAQ (reference sequence). The method was immunoSEQ multiplex PCR; TCRdb's version includes in-frame clones alone and lacks a portion of them. The sample gives roughly 69,000 clones, 85% to 90% of which show up once; 5% to 6.5% is in the top ten. The chain is built from TRBV7-9 and TRBJ2-5; 8 bases are a match to TRBD1. What was sequenced was peripheral blood. The source is a man aged 50-59 years with acute or convalescent COVID-19. As DNA, the CDR3 is TGTGCCAGCAGCCCGGGACAGGCTAAAGAGACCCAGTACTTC. The encoded protein is CASSPGQAKETQYF.